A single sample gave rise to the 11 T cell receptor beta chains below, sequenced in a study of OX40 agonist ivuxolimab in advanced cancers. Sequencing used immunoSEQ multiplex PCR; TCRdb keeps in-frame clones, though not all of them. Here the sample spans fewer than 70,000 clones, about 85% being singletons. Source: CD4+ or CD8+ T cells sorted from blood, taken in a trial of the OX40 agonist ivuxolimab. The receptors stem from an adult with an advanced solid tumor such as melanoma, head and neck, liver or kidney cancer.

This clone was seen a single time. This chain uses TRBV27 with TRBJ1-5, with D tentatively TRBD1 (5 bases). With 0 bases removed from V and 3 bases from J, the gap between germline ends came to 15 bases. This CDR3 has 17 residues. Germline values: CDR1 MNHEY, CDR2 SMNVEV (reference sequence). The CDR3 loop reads CASSLSGNQGFNQPQHF. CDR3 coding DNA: TGTGCCAGCAGTTTATCGGGTAATCAGGGATTCAATCAGCCCCAGCATTTT.

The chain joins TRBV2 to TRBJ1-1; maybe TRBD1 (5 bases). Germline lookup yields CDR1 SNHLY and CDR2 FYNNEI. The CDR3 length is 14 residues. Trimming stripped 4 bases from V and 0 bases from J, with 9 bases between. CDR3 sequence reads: CASSVGGVNTEAFF. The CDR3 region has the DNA TGTGCCAGCAGTGTGGGGGGAGTGAACACTGAAGCTTTCTTT. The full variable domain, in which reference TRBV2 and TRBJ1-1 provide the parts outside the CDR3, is EPEVTQTPSHQVTQMGQEVILRCVPISNHLYFYWYRQILGQKVEFLVSFYNNEISEKSEIFDDQFSVERPDGSNFTLKIRSTKLEDSAMYFCASSVGGVNTEAFFGQGTRLTVV.

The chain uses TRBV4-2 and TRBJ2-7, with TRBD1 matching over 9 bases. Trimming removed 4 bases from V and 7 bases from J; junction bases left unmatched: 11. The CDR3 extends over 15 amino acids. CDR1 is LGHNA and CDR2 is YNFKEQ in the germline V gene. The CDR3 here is CASSPGDRAVGEQYF. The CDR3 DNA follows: TGTGCCAGCAGCCCTGGGGACAGGGCCGTCGGGGAGCAGTACTTC.

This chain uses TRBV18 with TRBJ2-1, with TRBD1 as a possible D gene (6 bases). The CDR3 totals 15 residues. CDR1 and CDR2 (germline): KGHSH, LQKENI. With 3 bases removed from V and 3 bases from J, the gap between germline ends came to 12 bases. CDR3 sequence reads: CASSPRQDSYNEQFF. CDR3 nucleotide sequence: TGTGCCAGCTCACCCAGACAGGATAGCTACAATGAGCAGTTCTTC.

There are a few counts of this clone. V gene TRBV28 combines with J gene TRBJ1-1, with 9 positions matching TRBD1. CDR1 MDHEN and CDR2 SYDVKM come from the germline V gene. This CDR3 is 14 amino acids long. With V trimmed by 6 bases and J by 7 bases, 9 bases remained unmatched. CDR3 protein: CASRSQGGQGEAFF. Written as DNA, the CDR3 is TGTGCCAGCAGATCCCAGGGGGGACAGGGTGAAGCTTTCTTT. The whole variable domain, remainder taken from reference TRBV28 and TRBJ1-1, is DVKVTQSSRYLVKRTGEKVFLECVQDMDHENMFWYRQDPGLGLRLIYFSYDVKMKEKGDIPEGYSVSREKKERFSLILESASTNQTSMYLCASRSQGGQGEAFFGQGTRLTVV.

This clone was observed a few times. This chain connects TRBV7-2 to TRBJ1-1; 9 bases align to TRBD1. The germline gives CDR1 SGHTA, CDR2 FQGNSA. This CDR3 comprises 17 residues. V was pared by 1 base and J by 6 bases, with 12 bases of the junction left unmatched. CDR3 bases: TGTGCCAGCAGCTTAGTCTACAGGGGGCTTCTGAATTCTGAAGCTTTCTTT. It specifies CASSLVYRGLLNSEAFF.

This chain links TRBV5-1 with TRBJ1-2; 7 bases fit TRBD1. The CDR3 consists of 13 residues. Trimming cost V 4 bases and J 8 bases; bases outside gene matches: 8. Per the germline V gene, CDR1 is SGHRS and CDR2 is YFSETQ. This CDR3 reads CASSQQGERGYTF. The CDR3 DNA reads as TGCGCCAGCAGCCAGCAGGGGGAAAGAGGCTACACCTTC. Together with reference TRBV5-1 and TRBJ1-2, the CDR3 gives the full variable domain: KAGVTQTPRYLIKTRGQQVTLSCSPISGHRSVSWYQQTPGQGLQFLFEYFSETQRNKGNFPGRFSGRQFSNSRSEMNVSTLELGDSALYLCASSQQGERGYTFGSGTRLTVV.

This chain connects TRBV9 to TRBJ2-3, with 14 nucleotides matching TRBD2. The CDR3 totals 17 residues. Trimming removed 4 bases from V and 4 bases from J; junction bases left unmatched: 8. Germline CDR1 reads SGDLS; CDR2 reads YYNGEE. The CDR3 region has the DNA TGTGCCAGCAGCCTCGGACTAGCGGGAGGAGGTGCAGATACGCAGTATTTT. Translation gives CASSLGLAGGGADTQYF.

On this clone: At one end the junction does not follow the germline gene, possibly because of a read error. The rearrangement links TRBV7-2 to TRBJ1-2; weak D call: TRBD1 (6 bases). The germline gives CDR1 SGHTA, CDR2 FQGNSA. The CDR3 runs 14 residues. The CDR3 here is CASSQDRDIDGYTF. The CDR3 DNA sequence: TGCGCCAGCAGCCAAGATCGGGACATCGATGGCTACACCTTC.

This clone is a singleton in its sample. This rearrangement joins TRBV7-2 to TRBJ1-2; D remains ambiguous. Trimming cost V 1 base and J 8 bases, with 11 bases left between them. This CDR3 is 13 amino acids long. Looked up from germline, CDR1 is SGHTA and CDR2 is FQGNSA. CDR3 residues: CASSLVPQEGYTF. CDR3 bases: TGTGCCAGCAGCTTAGTACCGCAGGAGGGCTACACCTTC.

The CDR3: CASSLEREWSGELFF. The CDR3 DNA reads TGCGCCAGCAGCTTGGAGCGGGAGTGGTCCGGGGAGCTGTTTTTT. This rearrangement joins TRBV5-1 to TRBJ2-2; 8 bases are shared with TRBD2. The trim removed 0 bases at V and 6 bases at J, leaving 4 bases unmatched. The germline gives CDR1 SGHRS, CDR2 YFSETQ. CDR3 length: 15 amino acids.